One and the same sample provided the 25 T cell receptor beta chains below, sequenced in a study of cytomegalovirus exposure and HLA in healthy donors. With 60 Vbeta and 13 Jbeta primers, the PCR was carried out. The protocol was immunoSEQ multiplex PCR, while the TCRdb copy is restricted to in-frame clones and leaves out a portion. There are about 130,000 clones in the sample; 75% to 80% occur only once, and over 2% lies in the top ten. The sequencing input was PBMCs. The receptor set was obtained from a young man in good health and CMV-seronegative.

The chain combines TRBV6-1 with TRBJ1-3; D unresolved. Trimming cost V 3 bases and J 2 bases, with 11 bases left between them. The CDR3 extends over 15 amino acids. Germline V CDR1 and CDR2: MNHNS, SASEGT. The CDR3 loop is CASSEAGYAGNTIYF. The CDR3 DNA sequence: TGTGCCAGCAGTGAGGCTGGTTACGCTGGAAACACCATATATTTT.

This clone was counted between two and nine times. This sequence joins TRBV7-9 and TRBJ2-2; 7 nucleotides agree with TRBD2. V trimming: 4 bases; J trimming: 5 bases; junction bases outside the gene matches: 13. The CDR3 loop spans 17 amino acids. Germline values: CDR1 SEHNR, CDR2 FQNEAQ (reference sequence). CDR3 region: CASSYRALWGGTGELFF. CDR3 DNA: TGTGCCAGCAGCTACCGGGCCCTTTGGGGAGGGACCGGGGAGCTGTTTTTT.

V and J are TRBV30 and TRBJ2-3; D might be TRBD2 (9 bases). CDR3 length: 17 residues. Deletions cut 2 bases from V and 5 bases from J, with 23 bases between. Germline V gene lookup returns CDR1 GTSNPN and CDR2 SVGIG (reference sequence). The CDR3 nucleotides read TGTGCCTGGAGTCCTAGCGGGGCTCCACAGGGGGGAGATACGCAGTATTTT. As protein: CAWSPSGAPQGGDTQYF.

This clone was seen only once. The CDR3 DNA sequence: TGTGCCAGCAGCCAGGTGAGCTCCTACGAGCAGTACTTC. Amino acids: CASSQVSSYEQYF. The chain joins TRBV7-2 to TRBJ2-7; D remains ambiguous. CDR3 length: 13 residues. In germline, CDR1 is SGHTA, CDR2 FQGNSA. V was cut by 5 bases and J by 0 bases, with 8 bases left in between.

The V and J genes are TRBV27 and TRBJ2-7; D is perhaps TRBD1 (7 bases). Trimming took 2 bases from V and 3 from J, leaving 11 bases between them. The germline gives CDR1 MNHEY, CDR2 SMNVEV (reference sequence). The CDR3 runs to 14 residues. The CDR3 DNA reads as TGTGCCAGCAGTTTAAGCCAGGGGGGCTACGAGCAGTACTTC. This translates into CASSLSQGGYEQYF.

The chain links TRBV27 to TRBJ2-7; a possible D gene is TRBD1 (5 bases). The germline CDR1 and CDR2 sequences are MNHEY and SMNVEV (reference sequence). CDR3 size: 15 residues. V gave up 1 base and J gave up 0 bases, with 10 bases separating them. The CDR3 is CASSLFKGPSYEQYF. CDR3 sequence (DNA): TGTGCCAGCAGTTTATTTAAGGGGCCCTCCTACGAGCAGTACTTC.

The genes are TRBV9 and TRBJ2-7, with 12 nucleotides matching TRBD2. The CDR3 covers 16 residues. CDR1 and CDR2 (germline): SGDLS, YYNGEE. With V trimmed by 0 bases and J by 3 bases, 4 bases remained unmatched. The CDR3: CASSVGTSGNYYEQYF. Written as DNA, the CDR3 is TGTGCCAGCAGCGTAGGGACTAGCGGGAACTACTACGAGCAGTACTTC. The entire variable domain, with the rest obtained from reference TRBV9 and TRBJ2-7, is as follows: DSGVTQTPKHLITATGQRVTLRCSPRSGDLSVYWYQQSLDQGLQFLIQYYNGEERAKGNILERFSAQQFPDLHSELNLSSLELGDSALYFCASSVGTSGNYYEQYFGPGTRLTVT.

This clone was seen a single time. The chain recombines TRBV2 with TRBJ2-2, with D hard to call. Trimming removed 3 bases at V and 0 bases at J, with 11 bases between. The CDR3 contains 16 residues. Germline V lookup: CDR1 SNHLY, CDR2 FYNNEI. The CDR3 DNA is TGTGCCAGCAGTGAGGGCAGATCATCGAACACCGGGGAGCTGTTTTTT. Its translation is CASSEGRSSNTGELFF.

CDR3 in amino acids: CASSPDTQLSGNTIYF. In DNA form, the CDR3 reads TGTGCCAGCAGCCCGGACACGCAACTCTCTGGAAACACCATATATTTT. This chain uses TRBV5-4 with TRBJ1-3; possibly TRBD1 for D (5 bases). This CDR3 is built from 16 residues. V lost 4 bases, J lost 0 bases, and 14 bases lay in between. Germline values: CDR1 SGHNT, CDR2 YYREEE (reference sequence).

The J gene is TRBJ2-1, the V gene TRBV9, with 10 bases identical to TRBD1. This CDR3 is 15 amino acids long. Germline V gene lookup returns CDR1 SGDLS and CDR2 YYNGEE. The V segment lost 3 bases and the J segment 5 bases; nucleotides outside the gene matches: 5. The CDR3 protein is CASSAAGQGNNEQFF. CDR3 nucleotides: TGTGCCAGCAGCGCGGCGGGACAGGGGAACAATGAGCAGTTCTTC.

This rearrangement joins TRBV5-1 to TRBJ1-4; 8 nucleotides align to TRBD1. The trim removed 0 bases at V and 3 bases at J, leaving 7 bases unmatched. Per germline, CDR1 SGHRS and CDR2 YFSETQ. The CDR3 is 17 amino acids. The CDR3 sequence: CASSLVGRTGPNEKLFF. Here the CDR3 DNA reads TGCGCCAGCAGCTTGGTTGGACGGACAGGGCCTAATGAAAAACTGTTTTTT.

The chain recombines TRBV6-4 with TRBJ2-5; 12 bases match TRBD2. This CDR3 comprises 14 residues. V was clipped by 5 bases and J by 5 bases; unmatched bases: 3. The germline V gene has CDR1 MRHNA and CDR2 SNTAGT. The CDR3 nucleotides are TGTGCCAGCAGTCCTAGCGGGAGGGAGGAGACCCAGTACTTC. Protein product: CASSPSGREETQYF.

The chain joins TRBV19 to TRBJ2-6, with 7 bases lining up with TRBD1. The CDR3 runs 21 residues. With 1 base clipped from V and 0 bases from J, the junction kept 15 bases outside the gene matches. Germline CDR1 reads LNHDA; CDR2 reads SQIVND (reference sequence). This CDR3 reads CASSIVGQGVLPSSGANVLTF. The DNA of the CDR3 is TGTGCCAGTAGTATAGTCGGGCAGGGGGTTCTCCCCAGCTCTGGGGCCAACGTCCTGACTTTC.

CDR3 in amino acids: CASSAAETSGTEQFF. CDR3 nucleotides: TGTGCCAGCAGCGCCGCGGAGACTAGCGGGACTGAGCAGTTCTTC. The chain couples TRBV9 to TRBJ2-1; TRBD2 agrees at 11 bases. This CDR3 spans 15 amino acids. The V gene end was trimmed by 3 bases and the J gene end by 9 bases; junction bases not matched to a gene: 8. Per germline, CDR1 SGDLS and CDR2 YYNGEE.

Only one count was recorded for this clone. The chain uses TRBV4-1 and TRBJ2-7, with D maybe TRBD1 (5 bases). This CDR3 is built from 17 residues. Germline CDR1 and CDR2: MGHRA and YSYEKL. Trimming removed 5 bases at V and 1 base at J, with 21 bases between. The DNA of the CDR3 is TGCGCCAGCAGCTTCTATGTGGCAGGGTTTCAATCCTACGAGCAGTACTTC. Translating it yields CASSFYVAGFQSYEQYF.

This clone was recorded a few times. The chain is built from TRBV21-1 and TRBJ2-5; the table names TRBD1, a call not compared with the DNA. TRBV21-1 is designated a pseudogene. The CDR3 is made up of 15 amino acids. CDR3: CASSNPRTGQETQYF. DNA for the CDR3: TGTGCCAGCAGCAACCCCAGGACAGGTCAAGAGACCCAGTACTTC.

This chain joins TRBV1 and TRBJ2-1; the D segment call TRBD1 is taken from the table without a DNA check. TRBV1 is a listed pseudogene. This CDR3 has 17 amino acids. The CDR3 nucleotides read TGCACCAGCAGCCAAGACGGACACCCGAGCTCCTACAATGAGCAGTTCTTC. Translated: CTSSQDGHPSSYNEQFF.

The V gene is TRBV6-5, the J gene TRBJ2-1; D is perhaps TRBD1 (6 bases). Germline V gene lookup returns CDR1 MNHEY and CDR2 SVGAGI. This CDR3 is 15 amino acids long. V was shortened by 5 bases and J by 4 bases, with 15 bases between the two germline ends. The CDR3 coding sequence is TGTGCCAGCAGTCCACTAGGGGGACAATACAATGAGCAGTTCTTC. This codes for CASSPLGGQYNEQFF.

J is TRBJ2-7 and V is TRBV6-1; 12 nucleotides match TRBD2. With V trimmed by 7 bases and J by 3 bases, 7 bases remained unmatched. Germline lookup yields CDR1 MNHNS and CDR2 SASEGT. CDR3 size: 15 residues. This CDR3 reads CASNLRTSGNYEQYF. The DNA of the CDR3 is TGTGCCAGCAACTTACGGACTAGCGGGAACTACGAGCAGTACTTC.

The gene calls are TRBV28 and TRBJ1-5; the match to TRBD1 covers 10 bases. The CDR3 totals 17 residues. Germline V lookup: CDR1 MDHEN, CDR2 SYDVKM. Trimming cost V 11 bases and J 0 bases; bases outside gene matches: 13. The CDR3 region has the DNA TGTGCCGCGGGCGGGACAGGGGTCACCTATAGCAATCAGCCCCAGCATTTT. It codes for CAAGGTGVTYSNQPQHF.

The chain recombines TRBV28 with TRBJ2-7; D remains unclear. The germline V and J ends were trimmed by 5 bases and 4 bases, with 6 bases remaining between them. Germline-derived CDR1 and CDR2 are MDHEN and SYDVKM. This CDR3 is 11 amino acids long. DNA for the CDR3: TGTGCCAGCAGTGCGCGGTACGAGCAGTACTTC. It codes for CASSARYEQYF. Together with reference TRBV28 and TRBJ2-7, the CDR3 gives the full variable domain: DVKVTQSSRYLVKRTGEKVFLECVQDMDHENMFWYRQDPGLGLRLIYFSYDVKMKEKGDIPEGYSVSREKKERFSLILESASTNQTSMYLCASSARYEQYFGPGTRLTVT.

This CDR3 is CSVSSGGTQYF. Written as DNA, the CDR3 is TGCAGCGTATCGTCGGGGGGGACCCAGTACTTC. The chain combines TRBV29-1 with TRBJ2-5; 7 bases match TRBD2. The CDR3 is 11 residues long. Per the germline V gene, CDR1 is SQVTM and CDR2 is ANQGSEA. V gave up 6 bases and J gave up 7 bases; unmatched junction bases: 5.

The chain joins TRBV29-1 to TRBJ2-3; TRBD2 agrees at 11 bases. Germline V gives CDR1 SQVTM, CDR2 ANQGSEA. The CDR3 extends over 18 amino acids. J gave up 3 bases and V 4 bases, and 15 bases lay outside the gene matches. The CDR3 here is CSVGTGTSGILGTDTQYF. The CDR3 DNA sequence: TGCAGCGTTGGTACAGGGACTAGCGGAATACTAGGGACAGATACGCAGTATTTT.

The CDR3 sequence: CASSLVSWAQETQYF. The CDR3 DNA follows: TGTGCCAGCAGCTTAGTGTCTTGGGCGCAAGAGACCCAGTACTTC. The V and J genes are TRBV7-9 and TRBJ2-5; D is unresolved. Trimming left V 1 base short and J 2 bases short, with 11 bases between. The CDR3 runs to 15 residues. Germline V gene lookup returns CDR1 SEHNR and CDR2 FQNEAQ (reference sequence).

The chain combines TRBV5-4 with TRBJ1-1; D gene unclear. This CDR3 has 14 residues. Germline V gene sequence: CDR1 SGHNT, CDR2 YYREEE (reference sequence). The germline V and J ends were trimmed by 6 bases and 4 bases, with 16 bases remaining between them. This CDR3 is CASTPVGRPTEAFF. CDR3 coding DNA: TGTGCCAGCACCCCGGTTGGCAGGCCCACTGAAGCTTTCTTT.